The T cell receptor beta chain under discussion was sequenced for a study of neurological immune-mediated disorders. Study-wide results and limits: No expanded-clone CDR3 amino acid sequence recurred across subjects, suggesting private TCR-beta repertoires.

The sample holds many counts of this clonotype. Its antigen remains unknown. TCRdb recomputed calls from the 5' RACE reads with MiXCR, one row per CDR3 protein. The sample shows about 50,000 distinct CDR3 sequences, about 9.4% of them seen only once. This CDR3 contains 12 residues. V was cut by 6 bases and J by 0 bases, with 5 bases left in between. V is TRBV12-3 or TRBV12-4 and J is TRBJ1-1; D unresolved. Sequenced input: PBMCs. This receptor was obtained from a man between 65 and 85 years old with HTLV-1-associated myelopathy (HAM/TSP). As DNA, the CDR3 is TGTGCCAGCAGGATCATGAACACTGAAGCTTTCTTT. Amino acids: CASRIMNTEAFF.